This T cell receptor beta chain appears in the sequencing data of a study of shared clonotypes between healthy human individuals. Study summary: The plates for each donor numbered three CD4 naive, three CD4 memory, two CD8 naive and one CD8 memory. The study's findings and limits: Clonotypes which were not shared had lower generation probabilities than clonotypes that all four donors shared. It was only blood that was sampled, and tissue repertoires likely differ.

Donors were healthy HIV-negative adults without recent acute infections or vaccinations. In regard to this clone: Its antigen is not identified.

The repertoire was sequenced with immunoSEQ multiplex PCR; TCRdb's copy has only in-frame clones and lacks some. The table includes over a million clones, more than 95% detected once. This sequence originates from a man aged 25 to 40 in good health. The sequencing input was naive CD4+ T cells sorted from blood. The subset was: CD45RA+ positively selected.

CDR3 DNA sequence: TGTGCCAGCAGCCAGGGGCTGGGCCCCTACGAGCAGTACTTC. Its protein is CASSQGLGPYEQYF. V is TRBV5-8 and J is TRBJ2-7; D may be TRBD1 (6 bases). This CDR3 spans 14 amino acids. CDR1 and CDR2 from the germline V gene are SGHTS and YDEGEE. V was pared by 4 bases and J by 2 bases, with 13 bases between.